This section outlines one TCR beta chain sequence together with its context. What it binds is not known. The germline CDR1 and CDR2 sequences are SGHVS and FNYEAQ. Trimming pared 2 bases from V and 2 bases from J, leaving 15 bases between. The CDR3 is 16 amino acids. This sample stems from a study of T cell responses to AZD1222 COVID-19 vaccine. Study observations and caveats: The number of AZD1222 recipients seropositive at baseline was only six. Repertoires were collected only later (after the peak T cell response had occurred). Clonal diversity may have been underestimated, and the donors were mostly white British, with more females than males.

Pooling covered second doses at about 4 or about 12 weeks. Profiled with immunoSEQ multiplex PCR; TCRdb holds only in-frame clones, not every one. The sample has 180,000 or so clones; about 90% are singletons. The source was peripheral blood, collected 28 days after the second AZD1222 dose. The chain recombines TRBV7-6 with TRBJ1-2; D unresolved. The TCR originated in an adult who received the AZD1222 COVID-19 vaccine. The CDR3 nucleotides are TGTGCCAGCAGCTTATATCCCTCGAGGGTAAACTATGGCTACACCTTC. Translation: CASSLYPSRVNYGYTF.